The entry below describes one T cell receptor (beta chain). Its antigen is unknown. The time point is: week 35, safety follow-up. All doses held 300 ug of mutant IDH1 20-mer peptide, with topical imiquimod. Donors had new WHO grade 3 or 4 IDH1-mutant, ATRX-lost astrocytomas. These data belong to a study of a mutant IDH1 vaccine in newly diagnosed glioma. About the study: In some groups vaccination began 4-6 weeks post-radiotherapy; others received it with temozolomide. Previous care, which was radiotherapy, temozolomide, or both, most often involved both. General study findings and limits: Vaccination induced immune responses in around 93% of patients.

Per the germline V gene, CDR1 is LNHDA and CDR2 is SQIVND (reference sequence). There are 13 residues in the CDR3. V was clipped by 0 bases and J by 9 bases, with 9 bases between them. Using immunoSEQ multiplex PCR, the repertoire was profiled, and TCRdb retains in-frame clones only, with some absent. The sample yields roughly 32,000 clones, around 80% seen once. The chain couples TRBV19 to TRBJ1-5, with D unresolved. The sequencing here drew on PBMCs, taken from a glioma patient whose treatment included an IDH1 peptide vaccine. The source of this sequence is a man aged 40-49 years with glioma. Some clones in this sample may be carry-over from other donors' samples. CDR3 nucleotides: TGTGCCAGTAGTATAGATCGAAAAGGGCCCCAGCATTTT. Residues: CASSIDRKGPQHF.